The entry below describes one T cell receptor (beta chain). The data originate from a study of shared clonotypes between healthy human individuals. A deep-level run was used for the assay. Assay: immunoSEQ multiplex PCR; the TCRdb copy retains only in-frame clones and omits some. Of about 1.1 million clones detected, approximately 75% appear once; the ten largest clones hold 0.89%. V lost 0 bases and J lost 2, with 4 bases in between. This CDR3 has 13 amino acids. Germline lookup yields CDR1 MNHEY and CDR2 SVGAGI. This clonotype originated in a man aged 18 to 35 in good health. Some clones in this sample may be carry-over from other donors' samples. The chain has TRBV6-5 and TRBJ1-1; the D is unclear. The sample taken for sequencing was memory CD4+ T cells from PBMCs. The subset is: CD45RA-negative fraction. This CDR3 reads CASSYSINTEAFF. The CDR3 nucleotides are TGTGCCAGCAGTTACTCGATCAACACTGAAGCTTTCTTT.